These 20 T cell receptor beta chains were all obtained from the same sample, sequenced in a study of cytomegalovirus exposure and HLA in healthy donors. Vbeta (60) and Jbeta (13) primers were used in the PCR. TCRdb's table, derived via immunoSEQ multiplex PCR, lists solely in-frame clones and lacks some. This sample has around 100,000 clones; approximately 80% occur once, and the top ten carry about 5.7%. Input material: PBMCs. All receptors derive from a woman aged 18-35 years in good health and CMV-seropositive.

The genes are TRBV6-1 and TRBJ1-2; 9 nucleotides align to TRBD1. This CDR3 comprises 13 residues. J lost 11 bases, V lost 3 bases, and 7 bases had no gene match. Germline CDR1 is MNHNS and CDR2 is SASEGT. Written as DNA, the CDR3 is TGTGCCAGCAGTGATAGTGGGACAGGGTTTTACACCTTC. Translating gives CASSDSGTGFYTF.

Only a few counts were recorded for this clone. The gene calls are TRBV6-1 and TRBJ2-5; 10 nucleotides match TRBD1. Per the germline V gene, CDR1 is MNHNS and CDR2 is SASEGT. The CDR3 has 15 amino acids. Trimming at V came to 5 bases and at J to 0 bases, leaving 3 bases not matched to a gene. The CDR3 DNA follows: TGTGCCAGCAGTCCCGGGACAGGGGACCAAGAGACCCAGTACTTC. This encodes CASSPGTGDQETQYF.

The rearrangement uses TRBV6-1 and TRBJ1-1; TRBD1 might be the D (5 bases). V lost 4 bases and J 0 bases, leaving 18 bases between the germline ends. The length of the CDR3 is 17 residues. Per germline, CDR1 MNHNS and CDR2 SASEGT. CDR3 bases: TGTGCCAGCAGTGCCAACAGGCTCCAAGAGATGAACACTGAAGCTTTCTTT. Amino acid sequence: CASSANRLQEMNTEAFF.

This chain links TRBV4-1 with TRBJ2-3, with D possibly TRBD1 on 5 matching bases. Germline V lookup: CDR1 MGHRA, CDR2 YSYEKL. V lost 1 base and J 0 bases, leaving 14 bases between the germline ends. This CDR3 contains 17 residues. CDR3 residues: CASSQGGRGPSTDTQYF. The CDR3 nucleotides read TGCGCCAGCAGCCAAGGGGGAAGGGGCCCTAGCACAGATACGCAGTATTTT.

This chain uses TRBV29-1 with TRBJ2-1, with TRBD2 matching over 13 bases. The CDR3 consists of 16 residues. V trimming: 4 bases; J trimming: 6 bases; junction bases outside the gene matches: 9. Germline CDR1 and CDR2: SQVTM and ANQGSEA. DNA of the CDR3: TGCAGCGTTGGGGAGACTAGCGGGAGGTCGACCAATGAGCAGTTCTTC. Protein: CSVGETSGRSTNEQFF.

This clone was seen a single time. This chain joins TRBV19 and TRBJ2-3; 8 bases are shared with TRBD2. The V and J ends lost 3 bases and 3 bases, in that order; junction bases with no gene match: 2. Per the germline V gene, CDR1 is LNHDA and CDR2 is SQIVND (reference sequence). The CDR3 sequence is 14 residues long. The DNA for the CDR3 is TGTGCCAGTAGTATCGGACTAGCAACAGATACGCAGTATTTT. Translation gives CASSIGLATDTQYF.

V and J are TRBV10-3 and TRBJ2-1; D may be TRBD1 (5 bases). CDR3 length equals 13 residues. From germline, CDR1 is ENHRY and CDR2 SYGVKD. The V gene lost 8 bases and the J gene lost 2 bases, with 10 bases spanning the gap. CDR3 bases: TGTGCCATCGCCGGACACCCCTACAATGAGCAGTTCTTC. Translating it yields CAIAGHPYNEQFF.

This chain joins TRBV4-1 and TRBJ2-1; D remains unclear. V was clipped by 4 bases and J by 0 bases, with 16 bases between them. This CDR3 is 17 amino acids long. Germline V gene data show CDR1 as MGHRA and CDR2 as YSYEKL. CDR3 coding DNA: TGCGCCAGCAGCCTGACCCCTGCCACAGACTCCTACAATGAGCAGTTCTTC. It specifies CASSLTPATDSYNEQFF.

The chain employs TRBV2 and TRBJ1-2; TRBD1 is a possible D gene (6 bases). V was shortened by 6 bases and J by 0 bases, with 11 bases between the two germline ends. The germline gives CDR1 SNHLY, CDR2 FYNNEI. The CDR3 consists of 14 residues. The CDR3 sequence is CASRREGANYGYTF. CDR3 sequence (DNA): TGTGCCAGCAGGAGGGAGGGGGCTAACTATGGCTACACCTTC.

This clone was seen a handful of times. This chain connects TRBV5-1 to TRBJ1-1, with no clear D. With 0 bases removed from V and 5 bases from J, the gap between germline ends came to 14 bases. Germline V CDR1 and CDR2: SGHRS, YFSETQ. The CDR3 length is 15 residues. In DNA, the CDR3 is TGCGCCAGCAGCTTGGGTCGGGGAGCTTTTACTGAAGCTTTCTTT. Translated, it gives CASSLGRGAFTEAFF.

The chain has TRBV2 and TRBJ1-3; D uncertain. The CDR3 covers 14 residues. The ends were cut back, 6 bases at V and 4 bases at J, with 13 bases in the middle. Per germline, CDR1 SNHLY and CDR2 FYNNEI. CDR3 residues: CASRDPGGGNTIYF. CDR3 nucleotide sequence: TGTGCCAGCAGGGACCCGGGAGGCGGAAACACCATATATTTT.

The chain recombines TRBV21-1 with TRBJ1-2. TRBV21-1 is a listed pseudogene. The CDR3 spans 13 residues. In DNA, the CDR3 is TGTGCCAGCAGGATGAGTTCCCACTATGGCTACACCTTC. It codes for CASRMSSHYGYTF.

CDR3 loop: CASTYRARDTGELFF. The DNA of the CDR3 is TGCGCCAGCACCTACAGGGCGCGAGACACCGGGGAGCTGTTTTTT. The V gene is TRBV5-1, the J gene TRBJ2-2; D perhaps matches TRBD1 (6 bases). V was cut by 6 bases and J by 3 bases, with 15 bases left in between. Per the germline V gene, CDR1 is SGHRS and CDR2 is YFSETQ. CDR3 size: 15 residues.

The CDR3 DNA reads TGTGCCAGCAGTTTGATCGGCCGGGAGGACACAGATACGCAGTATTTT. Its protein product is CASSLIGREDTDTQYF. This chain joins TRBV28 and TRBJ2-3; TRBD2 agrees at 7 bases. Trimming removed 3 bases from V and 2 bases from J; junction bases left unmatched: 8. The CDR3 is made up of 16 amino acids. Germline V lookup: CDR1 MDHEN, CDR2 SYDVKM.

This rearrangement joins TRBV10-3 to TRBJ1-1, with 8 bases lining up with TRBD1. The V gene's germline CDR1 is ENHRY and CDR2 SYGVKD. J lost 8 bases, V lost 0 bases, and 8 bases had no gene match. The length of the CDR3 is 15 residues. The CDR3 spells CAISESQGAMTEAFF. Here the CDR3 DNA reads TGTGCCATCAGTGAGTCGCAGGGGGCGATGACCGAAGCTTTCTTT.

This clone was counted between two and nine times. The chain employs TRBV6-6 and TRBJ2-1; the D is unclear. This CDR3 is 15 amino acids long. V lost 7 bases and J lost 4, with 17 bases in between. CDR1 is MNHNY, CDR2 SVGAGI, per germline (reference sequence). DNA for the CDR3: TGTGCCAGCAAAGACTCCGCCGGCCCTTACAATGAGCAGTTCTTC. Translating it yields CASKDSAGPYNEQFF.

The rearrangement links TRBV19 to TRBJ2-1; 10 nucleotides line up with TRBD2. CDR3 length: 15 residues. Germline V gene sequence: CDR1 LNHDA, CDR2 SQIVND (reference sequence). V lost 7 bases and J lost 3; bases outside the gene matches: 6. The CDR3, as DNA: TGTGCCAGTACCCTCGCTAGCGGGAGCTACAATGAGCAGTTCTTC. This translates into CASTLASGSYNEQFF.

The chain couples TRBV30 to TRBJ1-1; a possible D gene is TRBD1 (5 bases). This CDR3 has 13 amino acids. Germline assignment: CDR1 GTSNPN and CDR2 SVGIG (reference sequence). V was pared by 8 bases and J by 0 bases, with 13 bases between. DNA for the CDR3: TGTGCCAGACGACAGCAGATGAACACTGAAGCTTTCTTT. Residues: CARRQQMNTEAFF. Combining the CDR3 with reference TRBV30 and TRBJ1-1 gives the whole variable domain SQTIHQWPATLVQPVGSPLSLECTVEGTSNPNLYWYRQAAGRGLQLLFYSVGIGQISSEVPQNLSASRPQDRQFILSSKKLLLSDSGFYLCARRQQMNTEAFFGQGTRLTVV.

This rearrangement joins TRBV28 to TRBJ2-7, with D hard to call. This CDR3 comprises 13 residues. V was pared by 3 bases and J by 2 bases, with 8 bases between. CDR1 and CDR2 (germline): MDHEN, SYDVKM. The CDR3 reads CASSLAPPYEQYF. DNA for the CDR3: TGTGCCAGCAGTTTGGCACCACCCTACGAGCAGTACTTC.

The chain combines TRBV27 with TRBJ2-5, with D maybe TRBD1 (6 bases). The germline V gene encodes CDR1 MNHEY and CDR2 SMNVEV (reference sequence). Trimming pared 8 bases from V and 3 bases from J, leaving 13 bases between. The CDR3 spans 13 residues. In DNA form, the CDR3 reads TGTGCCAGCTACGACAGGAACGAAGAGACCCAGTACTTC. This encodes CASYDRNEETQYF.